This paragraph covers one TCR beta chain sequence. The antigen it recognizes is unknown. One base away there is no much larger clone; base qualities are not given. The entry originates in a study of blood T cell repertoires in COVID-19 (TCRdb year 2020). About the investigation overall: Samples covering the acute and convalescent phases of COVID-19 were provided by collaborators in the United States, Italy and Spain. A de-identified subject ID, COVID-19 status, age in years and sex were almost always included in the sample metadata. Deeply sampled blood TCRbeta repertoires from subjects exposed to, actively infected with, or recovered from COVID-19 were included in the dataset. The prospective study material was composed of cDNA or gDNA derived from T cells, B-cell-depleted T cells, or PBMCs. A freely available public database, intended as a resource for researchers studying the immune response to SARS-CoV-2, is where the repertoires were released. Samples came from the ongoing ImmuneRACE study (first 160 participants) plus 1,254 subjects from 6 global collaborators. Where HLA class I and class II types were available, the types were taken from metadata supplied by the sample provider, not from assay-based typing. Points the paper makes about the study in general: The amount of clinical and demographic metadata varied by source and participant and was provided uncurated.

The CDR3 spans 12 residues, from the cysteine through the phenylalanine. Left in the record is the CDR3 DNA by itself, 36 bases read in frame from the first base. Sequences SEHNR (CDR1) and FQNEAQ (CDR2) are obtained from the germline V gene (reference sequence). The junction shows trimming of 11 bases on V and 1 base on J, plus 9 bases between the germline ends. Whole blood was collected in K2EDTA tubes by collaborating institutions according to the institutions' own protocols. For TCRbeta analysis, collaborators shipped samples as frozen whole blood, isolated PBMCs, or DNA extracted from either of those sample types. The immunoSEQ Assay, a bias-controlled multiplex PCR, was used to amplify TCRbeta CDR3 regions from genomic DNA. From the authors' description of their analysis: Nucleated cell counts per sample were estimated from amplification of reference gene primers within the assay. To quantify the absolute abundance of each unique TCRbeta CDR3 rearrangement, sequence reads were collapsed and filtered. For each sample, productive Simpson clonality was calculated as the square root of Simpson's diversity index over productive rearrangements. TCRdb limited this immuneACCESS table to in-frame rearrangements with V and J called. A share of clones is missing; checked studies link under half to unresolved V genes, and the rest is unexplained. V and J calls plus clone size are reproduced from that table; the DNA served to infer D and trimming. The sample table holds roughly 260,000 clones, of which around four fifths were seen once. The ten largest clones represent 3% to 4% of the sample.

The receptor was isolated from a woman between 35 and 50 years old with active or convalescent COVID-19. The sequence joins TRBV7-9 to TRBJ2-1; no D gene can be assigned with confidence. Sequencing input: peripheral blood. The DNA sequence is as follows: TGTGCCGGCCGAGGTTCCTACAATGAGCAGTTCTTC. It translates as CAGRGSYNEQFF.